A single sample is the source of the 23 T cell receptor beta chains below, sequenced in a study of siplizumab effects on memory and regulatory T cells. Generated by immunoSEQ multiplex PCR, the TCRdb table keeps only in-frame clones and is missing some. The data show some 62,000 clones, 79% seen once. Sequencing input: memory CD4+ T cells sorted from blood. Every receptor here comes from a human donor in good health.

CDR3 residues: CASSSYGSSGANVLTF. In DNA form, the CDR3 reads TGTGCCAGCAGCTCATATGGCAGCTCTGGGGCCAACGTCCTGACTTTC. The V gene is TRBV7-3, the J gene TRBJ2-6, with D unclear. This CDR3 has 16 residues. The V end lost 4 bases, the J end lost 0 bases, and 10 bases lay between the germline ends. Germline V gene sequence: CDR1 SGHTA, CDR2 FQGTGA.

The chain links TRBV6-5 to TRBJ1-1; weak D call: TRBD1 (5 bases). The CDR3 has 16 residues. Deletions cut 2 bases from V and 1 base from J, with 14 bases between. The V gene's germline CDR1 is MNHEY and CDR2 SVGAGI. Here the CDR3 DNA reads TGTGCCAGCAGTTACAAGTCTACAGGCCGGAACACTGAAGCTTTCTTT. It yields the protein CASSYKSTGRNTEAFF.

The chain combines TRBV5-1 with TRBJ2-1; either TRBD1 or TRBD2 may supply D (6 bases each). There are 15 residues in the CDR3. Germline values: CDR1 SGHRS, CDR2 YFSETQ. V lost 2 bases and J 8 bases, leaving 17 bases between the germline ends. CDR3 region: CASSLGGRTLDEQFF. The CDR3 bases are TGCGCCAGCAGCTTAGGGGGGAGGACGCTGGATGAGCAGTTCTTC.

This sequence joins TRBV6-5 and TRBJ2-5; 9 bases are a match to TRBD2. The J segment lost 4 bases and the V segment lost 2 bases, leaving 5 bases of the junction unmatched. The CDR3 consists of 15 residues. The germline gives CDR1 MNHEY, CDR2 SVGAGI. The CDR3 here is CASSYAGGPRETQYF. CDR3 nucleotide sequence: TGTGCCAGCAGTTACGCGGGGGGGCCCAGAGAGACCCAGTACTTC.

The chain has TRBV12-5 and TRBJ2-3; D is possibly TRBD1 (6 bases). Germline V gene sequence: CDR1 LGHNT, CDR2 FRNRAP. The CDR3 runs to 15 residues. V lost 0 bases to trimming and J lost 2 bases, with 9 bases between them. The DNA for the CDR3 is TGTGCTAGTGGTTTGGTACAGGGAAACACAGATACGCAGTATTTT. Its translation is CASGLVQGNTDTQYF. The variable domain in full, with the rest retrieved from reference TRBV12-5 and TRBJ2-3, is DARVTQTPRHKVTEMGQEVTMRCQPILGHNTVFWYRQTMMQGLELLAYFRNRAPLDDSGMPKDRFSAEMPDATLATLKIQPSEPRDSAVYFCASGLVQGNTDTQYFGPGTRLTVL.

V and J are TRBV12-5 and TRBJ1-4; TRBD1 agrees at 9 bases. After removal of 2 bases from V and 8 bases from J, the junction contained 6 bases not matched to a gene. The CDR3 extends over 15 amino acids. The germline V gene has CDR1 LGHNT and CDR2 FRNRAP. In DNA form, the CDR3 reads TGTGCTAGTGGTTTGAGGGGACAGGGAGGGGAAAAACTGTTTTTT. This translates into CASGLRGQGGEKLFF. Supplemented by reference TRBV12-5 and TRBJ1-4, the full variable domain reads DARVTQTPRHKVTEMGQEVTMRCQPILGHNTVFWYRQTMMQGLELLAYFRNRAPLDDSGMPKDRFSAEMPDATLATLKIQPSEPRDSAVYFCASGLRGQGGEKLFFGSGTQLSVL.

With regard to this clone: The sample has other DNA sequences that encode this CDR3 too. The chain couples TRBV28 to TRBJ1-2; D possibly corresponds to TRBD1 (5 bases). Per the germline V gene, CDR1 is MDHEN and CDR2 is SYDVKM. V dropped 8 bases and J dropped 8 bases, with 18 bases sitting between them. This CDR3 is built from 13 residues. The CDR3: CASVRNAGYGYTF. The DNA of the CDR3 is TGTGCCAGCGTTCGAAATGCAGGGTACGGCTACACCTTC.

DNA for the CDR3: TGTGCCAGCAGCCGGGCCCGGGACAGGGTAACAGAGACCCAGTACTTC. Translated: CASSRARDRVTETQYF. V usage is TRBV5-4 and J usage is TRBJ2-5; 9 nucleotides match TRBD1. The length of the CDR3 is 16 residues. J gave up 4 bases and V 4 bases, and 11 bases lay outside the gene matches. The V gene's germline CDR1 is SGHNT and CDR2 YYREEE (reference sequence).

This clone was seen a single time. The chain uses TRBV28 and TRBJ1-2; D may be TRBD1 (6 bases). The V gene's germline CDR1 is MDHEN and CDR2 SYDVKM. This CDR3 spans 15 amino acids. Trimming removed 2 bases at V and 0 bases at J, with 10 bases between. The DNA for the CDR3 is TGTGCCAGCAGTTTAGGGGCAGGGGCTAACTATGGCTACACCTTC. Its protein product is CASSLGAGANYGYTF.

J is TRBJ2-1 and V is TRBV7-2, with D possibly TRBD1 on 6 matching bases. V was clipped by 4 bases and J by 7 bases, with 11 bases between them. This CDR3 region has 13 residues. CDR1 and CDR2 (germline): SGHTA, FQGNSA. The CDR3 region has the DNA TGTGCCAGCAGCTATAACAGGGATAATGAGCAGTTCTTC. Its protein is CASSYNRDNEQFF.

This clone was picked up one time. The chain uses TRBV6-6 and TRBJ1-2, with no clear D. CDR1 is MNHNY, CDR2 SVGAGI, per germline (reference sequence). CDR3 length: 13 residues. With 6 bases removed from V and 0 bases from J, the gap between germline ends came to 8 bases. The CDR3 here is CASRTDANYGYTF. The CDR3, as DNA: TGTGCCAGCAGGACGGATGCTAACTATGGCTACACCTTC.

The V gene is TRBV6-1, the J gene TRBJ2-7, with unresolved D. Germline CDR1 and CDR2: MNHNS and SASEGT. The CDR3 runs 12 residues. Deletions cut 6 bases from V and 3 bases from J, with 9 bases between. The CDR3 sequence: CASSRLDYEQYF. CDR3 nucleotides: TGTGCCAGCAGCCGCTTAGACTACGAGCAGTACTTC.

The rearrangement links TRBV4-3 to TRBJ2-7; 8 bases fit TRBD1. The J segment lost 5 bases and the V segment lost 1 base, leaving 7 bases of the junction unmatched. Germline CDR1 LGHNA, CDR2 YSLEER. The CDR3 runs to 15 residues. Here the CDR3 reads CASSQAWQGAHEQYF. The CDR3 DNA reads as TGCGCCAGCAGCCAAGCGTGGCAGGGGGCCCACGAGCAGTACTTC.

The chain is built from TRBV10-2 and TRBJ2-6; D ambiguous. The CDR3 spans 13 residues. In germline, CDR1 is WSHSY, CDR2 SAAADI. Between the trimmed V and J ends, which lost 7 bases and 0 bases, there was a span of 4 bases. In nucleotides, the CDR3 is TGCGCCAGCACCTTCTCTGGGGCCAACGTCCTGACTTTC. Translating gives CASTFSGANVLTF.

V gene TRBV15 combines with J gene TRBJ1-4; a weak D match, TRBD1 (5 bases). The CDR3 spans 15 residues. Germline V gives CDR1 LNHNV, CDR2 YYDKDF (reference sequence). V was cut by 3 bases and J by 3 bases, with 11 bases left in between. The CDR3 DNA sequence: TGTGCCACCAGCAGGACCCGGGACCCTAATGAAAAACTGTTTTTT. This encodes CATSRTRDPNEKLFF.

The sample holds a few counts of this clone. This chain connects TRBV29-1 to TRBJ1-1; D might be TRBD1 (6 bases). Trimming took 4 bases from V and 4 from J, leaving 13 bases between them. This CDR3 is built from 13 residues. Germline values: CDR1 SQVTM, CDR2 ANQGSEA. CDR3 sequence reads: CSVGQAGITEAFF. CDR3 DNA: TGCAGCGTTGGACAGGCCGGGATCACTGAAGCTTTCTTT.

V usage is TRBV9 and J usage is TRBJ2-1; D is ambiguous. The CDR3 has 14 amino acids. V was trimmed by 2 bases and J by 0 bases, leaving 6 bases between them. Germline V gene data show CDR1 as SGDLS and CDR2 as YYNGEE. The CDR3 bases are TGTGCCAGCAGCGTTGGAAGCTCCTACAATGAGCAGTTCTTC. It is translated as CASSVGSSYNEQFF.

The J gene is TRBJ1-2, the V gene TRBV6-6, with D maybe TRBD1 (6 bases). The germline gives CDR1 MNHNY, CDR2 SVGAGI (reference sequence). The V gene lost 7 bases and the J gene lost 8 bases, with 14 bases spanning the gap. This CDR3 has 12 residues. The CDR3 sequence is CASTKFGTGYTF. Here the CDR3 DNA reads TGTGCCAGCACTAAATTCGGGACAGGCTACACCTTC.

The rearrangement uses TRBV6-5 and TRBJ2-7, with 11 bases matching TRBD2. The germline gives CDR1 MNHEY, CDR2 SVGAGI. The V and J ends lost 7 bases and 4 bases, in that order; junction bases with no gene match: 9. The CDR3 covers 15 residues. This CDR3 is CASKISGGASYEQYF. In DNA form, the CDR3 reads TGTGCCAGCAAAATTAGCGGGGGGGCGTCTTACGAGCAGTACTTC.

The J gene is TRBJ2-3, the V gene TRBV5-5, with D possibly TRBD2 on 7 matching bases. Germline lookup yields CDR1 SGHKS and CDR2 YYEKEE (reference sequence). The germline V and J ends were trimmed by 3 bases and 3 bases, with 20 bases remaining between them. The CDR3 length is 17 residues. Written as DNA, the CDR3 is TGTGCCAGCAGCTGGGGGCCCGCTGGCGGGGGAACAGATACGCAGTATTTT. Amino acid sequence: CASSWGPAGGGTDTQYF.

This clone appeared a single time. J is TRBJ1-2 and V is TRBV30; 9 bases fit TRBD1. V lost 2 bases to trimming and J lost 10 bases; unmatched junction nucleotides: 8. The CDR3 runs 13 residues. CDR1 and CDR2 from the germline V gene are GTSNPN and SVGIG (reference sequence). The chain's CDR3 is CAWSNTGGSDYTF. For the CDR3, the DNA is TGTGCCTGGAGTAACACAGGGGGCTCTGACTACACCTTC.

The chain employs TRBV18 and TRBJ1-5; TRBD1 is a possible D gene (5 bases). Germline values: CDR1 KGHSH, CDR2 LQKENI. V was cut by 1 base and J by 4 bases, with 11 bases left in between. This CDR3 has 15 amino acids. CDR3 protein: CASSPRGTGNQPQHF. The CDR3 DNA follows: TGTGCCAGCTCACCACGCGGGACGGGGAATCAGCCCCAGCATTTT. Full variable domain (outside the CDR3, taken from reference TRBV18 and TRBJ1-5): NAGVMQNPRHLVRRRGQEARLRCSPMKGHSHVYWYRQLPEEGLKFMVYLQKENIIDESGMPKERFSAEFPKEGPSILRIQQVVRGDSAAYFCASSPRGTGNQPQHFGDGTRLSIL.

This CDR3 reads CAWGWNRATEQYF. The CDR3 DNA sequence: TGTGCCTGGGGGTGGAACAGGGCCACCGAGCAGTACTTC. The chain carries TRBV30 and TRBJ2-7; D perhaps matches TRBD1 (6 bases). The CDR3 extends over 13 amino acids. Per germline, CDR1 GTSNPN and CDR2 SVGIG (reference sequence). Trimming took 5 bases from V and 6 from J, leaving 17 bases between them.